This T cell receptor beta chain was sequenced for a study of spatial heterogeneity in lung cancer. In the study overall: Median follow-up for sequenced PBMC samples was about two years after resection, when such samples existed. Sequences of the beta chain were consistently detected in greater numbers than alpha-chain sequences.

Germline CDR1 is MNHNY and CDR2 is SVGAGI (reference sequence). There are 15 residues in the CDR3. V lost 6 bases, J lost 3 bases, and 14 bases lay in between. This clonotype was found many times. A single record per CDR3 protein comes from TCRdb applying MiXCR to the 5' RACE reads. The data contain approximately 10,000 distinct CDR3 sequences, about a fifth of them singletons. Time point specified: blood at routine non-recurrence follow-up after resection. Unsorted tumor, nontumor lung tissue or cryopreserved PBMC supplied the whole RNA. The chain carries TRBV6-6 and TRBJ2-2; D is unresolved. The sample in question was PBMCs, obtained at follow-up. The TCR sequence derives from a male donor with early-stage non-small cell lung cancer. CDR3 coding DNA: TGTGCCAGCAGCCCCCGGCGGCACCACACCGGGGAGCTGTTTTTT. Its protein is CASSPRRHHTGELFF.